This TCR beta chain was observed in a study of shared clonotypes between healthy human individuals. Study summary: The people who gave samples were two women and a few men aged 18 to 49.

The CDR3 has 14 residues. Trimming left V 5 bases short and J 1 base short, with 11 bases between. Germline V lookup: CDR1 LNHNV, CDR2 YYDKDF (reference sequence). Libraries were prepared by immunoSEQ multiplex PCR; TCRdb keeps only in-frame clonotypes and omits some of them. The sample includes 1 million to 1.3 million clones, around three quarters of them seen just once. The clonotype comes from a man aged 18 to 30 in good health. Some clones in this sample may be carry-over from other donors' samples. Specimen: memory CD4+ T cells from PBMCs. The subset here: CD45RA-negative fraction. The V call is TRBV15, the J call TRBJ1-1; D is unclear. The chain's CDR3 is CATSRIVSNTEAFF. For the CDR3, the DNA is TGTGCCACCAGCCGAATAGTCTCGAACACTGAAGCTTTCTTT. Full variable domain (rest looked up from reference TRBV15 and TRBJ1-1): DAMVIQNPRYQVTQFGKPVTLSCSQTLNHNVMYWYQQKSSQAPKLLFHYYDKDFNNEADTPDNFQSRRPNTSFCFLDIRSPGLGDTAMYLCATSRIVSNTEAFFGQGTRLTVV.